Below, 4 T cell receptor beta chains from the same sample are listed, as sequenced in a study of immune cell composition in non-small cell lung cancer. Clones were sequenced by immunoSEQ multiplex PCR, and TCRdb holds only the in-frame ones, with some missing. The sample has around 6,000 clones, 60% to 80% seen once. Normal lung was taken at the farthest possible site, at least 3 cm from tumour. The sample was non-adjacent lung tissue. All receptors derive from a human donor with non-small cell lung cancer.

This clone is large (0.1 to 1%) within its sample. J is TRBJ1-3 and V is TRBV6-8; 7 positions agree with TRBD1. From germline, CDR1 is MNHGY and CDR2 SAAAGT. V shed 6 bases, J shed 1 base, and the junction held 3 bases outside the gene matches. The CDR3 totals 14 residues. The CDR3 sequence: CASRTQGSGNTIYF. Written as DNA, the CDR3 is TGTGCCAGCAGGACACAGGGGTCTGGAAACACCATATATTTT.

The chain combines TRBV19 with TRBJ2-2; unclear D gene. CDR1 and CDR2 (germline): LNHDA, SQIVND (reference sequence). V lost 4 bases and J 5 bases, leaving 5 bases between the germline ends. There are 12 residues in the CDR3. CDR3 sequence: CASSRLTGELFF. In DNA, the CDR3 is TGTGCCAGTAGTAGGCTGACCGGGGAGCTGTTTTTT.

This sequence joins TRBV7-7 and TRBJ2-5; 10 nucleotides match TRBD2. The CDR3 is 16 residues long. Germline trimming cut 5 bases from V and 5 bases from J; bases unmatched to any gene: 11. CDR1 and CDR2 from the germline V gene are SSHAT and FNYEAQ (reference sequence). The CDR3 region has the DNA TGTGCCAGCAGCCCCGTAGCGGGGGGTGCCGGTGAGACCCAGTACTTC. It translates to CASSPVAGGAGETQYF.

The rearrangement joins TRBV30 to TRBJ1-2; 7 nucleotides align to TRBD1. The length of the CDR3 is 12 residues. V lost 8 bases and J lost 2; bases outside the gene matches: 5. Germline CDR1 reads GTSNPN; CDR2 reads SVGIG (reference sequence). This chain's CDR3 is CAGQTGNYGYTF. The CDR3 region has the DNA TGTGCCGGACAGACAGGGAACTATGGCTACACCTTC.